This T cell receptor (beta chain) was observed in a study of technical replicates of blood from a few donors (dated by TCRdb to between 2016 and 2019). The V and J ends are trimmed by 4 bases and 4 bases, leaving 15 bases between them. CDR1 and CDR2 are read off the germline V gene (reference sequence) as SGHKS and YYEKEE. The CDR3 runs 15 residues from the cysteine to the phenylalanine. Just CDR3 DNA is preserved here, 45 bases in frame from base 1. Comment on this clone: It lacks a known antigen. Base-call qualities are not available, and no considerably larger clone is one nucleotide away.

Libraries were made using the immunoSEQ multiplex PCR assay. TCRdb retrieved this table from immuneACCESS and kept in-frame rearrangements only. Not all clones are present; in checked studies, unresolved V genes account for under half, and no reason is known for the remainder. The sample table shows 53,000 or so clones, and about 93% are seen once. The top ten constitute approximately 3.9% of the sample. Specimen: PBMCs. This chain is built from TRBV5-5 and TRBJ1-3, and TRBD1 may be the D gene, going by 5 matching bases. This clonotype was sampled from a human donor in good health. Some clones in this sample may be carry-over from other donors' samples. The DNA is as follows: TGTGCCAGCAGCGGAGACAGACATCAGGGAAACACCATATATTTT. It codes for CASSGDRHQGNTIYF.